This T cell receptor (beta chain) was recovered during a study of response to subunit inactivated influenza vaccine. Study-wide findings and caveats: There was a suggestion from the authors that each seasonal influenza vaccination recruits few new T cells.

TCRdb analysed the RT-PCR reads with MiXCR anew, one entry per CDR3 protein. The sample records under 550,000 distinct CDR3 sequences, 7.6% being singletons. CDR1 SQVTM and CDR2 ANQGSEA come from the germline V gene. The CDR3 is 14 residues long. V dropped 4 bases and J dropped 0 bases, with 9 bases sitting between them. A few counts support this clonotype. What it recognizes is unknown. The TCR originated in a man in his fifties or sixties who received an inactivated influenza vaccine. The material was PBMCs from blood, obtained about 24 months after vaccination. The gene calls are TRBV29-1 and TRBJ1-4; no clear D. For the CDR3, the DNA is TGCAGCGTTGGAGGTACCACAACTAATGAAAAACTGTTTTTT. It yields the protein CSVGGTTTNEKLFF.